The T cell receptor beta chain described here comes from a study of vaccination and CD4 T cells after COVID-19 (dated by TCRdb to between 2021 and 2023). Broadly, across the study: Convalescent patients had a positive SARS-CoV-2 result on nasal swab PCR, and of these patients, several had mild disease and one had severe disease. In the convalescent cohort there were six males and four females, among whom were two Hispanic individuals, seven Caucasians, two Asians and one multiracial person. Participants got two doses of the Pfizer-BioNTech BNT162b2 vaccine (n=8) or two doses of the Moderna mRNA-1273 vaccine (n=2). Post-COVID blood samples were collected from convalescent patients a median of around 100 days after diagnosis, with a range of roughly 30 to 161 days. The time from the second vaccine dose to post-vaccine blood sampling had a median of roughly 72 days and ranged from about 12 to 241 days. The cultures were stimulated with overlapping spike peptide pools from SARS-CoV-2 and from the common cold coronaviruses HCoV-NL63, HCoV-OC43 and HCoV-229E. Control cultures used a CEFX viral epitope pool as positive control, an HIV-1 Nef peptide pool as negative control, or no peptide. In roughly 10 COVID-19 convalescent patients and a handful of infection-naive healthy vaccine recipients, the spike-specific CD4+ TCR repertoire before mRNA vaccination was compared with the repertoire after mRNA vaccination.

This clonotype was observed a few times. What this receptor recognizes is not known. The record has no base qualities; no much larger clone is one base away. The method was PCR. At the Johns Hopkins FTIC core, DNA from the cultured CD4+ T cells underwent TCR sequencing with the Oncomine TCR Beta short-read assay. Genomic DNA was extracted from the cultured CD4+ T cells with the QIAamp micro DNA kit. Oncomine TCR Beta libraries from cultured CD4+ T cells were pooled using unique dual indexes and sequenced on an Illumina iSeq 100. From the authors' description of their analysis: Non-productive sequences were filtered out, and CDR3s that did not start with C, did not end with F or W, or were shorter than 7 amino acids were discarded. The MANAFEST web application identified antigen-specific clonotypes by comparing peptide-stimulated wells against reference wells and other culture wells. To be called positive, a clone needed an FDR below 0.05, an odds ratio above 5, and a productive frequency above 0.1% in at least two of three replicate wells. Clonotypes that were significantly expanded in both SARS-CoV-2 spike wells and at least one common cold coronavirus spike condition were defined as cross-reactive. Similarity between CDR3 sequences was evaluated in R version 3.6.1 using Levenshtein distances (stringdist) and unrooted phylogenetic trees (ape). The public sequencing data were trimmed at Q25 with fastp and processed into clonotypes with MiXCR by TCRdb, which kept only in-frame beta chains. Merged by CDR3 protein, the rows form single entries marked with the most common genes and DNA. None of the V and J calls come from the authors' own analysis; TCRdb made them. A total of about 15,000 distinct CDR3 sequences appear in this sample, almost 50% of them only once. Together, the top ten hold 20% to 30% of the sample.

Sample treatment or condition, as interpreted from the label and publication: approximately 11-day PBMC culture with coronavirus spike peptide pools or control peptides (ViraFEST assay). The ViraFEST assay, used in the study, expanded antigen-specific T cells with peptide pools and then identified the expanded clonotypes through TCR sequencing. The convalescent patients' positive SARS-CoV-2 PCR tests were from March to December 2020, which was before the Alpha, Beta and Delta variants emerged in the United States. Around 2 million PBMCs per well were cultured in IMDM with approximately 5% human AB serum and roughly 9.3 IU/ml IL-2, plus 10 ug/ml peptide pools. Half of the culture medium was replaced with fresh IL-2-containing medium on days 3 and 7. CD4+ T cells were isolated after approximately 10 days of culture through negative selection using the EasySep CD4+ T cell isolation kit. Ficoll-Paque Plus gradient centrifugation was used to isolate PBMCs from whole blood, and the isolated PBMCs were then either used fresh or cryopreserved at -140C. Each culture condition was generally run in triplicate wells.

The paper's findings and limits, for the study overall: Relatively few convalescent patients were included in the study, and early timepoints after natural infection were not analyzed. In convalescent patients, nearly all vaccine-specific clones (304 of 307) were found to be mono-reactive for SARS-CoV-2 spike rather than cross-reactive with common cold coronaviruses. The median number of SARS-CoV-2-reactive clonotypes rose from fewer than 25 after infection to around 40 after vaccination, but the change was not significant. In convalescent patients, a median approximately 86% of post-vaccine SARS-CoV-2-reactive clones were detected only after vaccination, suggesting vaccine-specific priming.

This specimen was cultured CD4+ T cells from blood, taken after SARS-CoV-2 vaccination. The source of this sequence is a human donor with COVID-19.

The sequence in DNA is TGTGCCAGCAGTCTCGGGGGCCCTAGGGATACGCAGTATTTT. The resulting protein is CASSLGGPRDTQYF. In this chain, TRBV2 is recombined with TRBJ2-3, with a tentative D call of TRBD1 or TRBD2, each matching 6 bases. In the germline V gene, CDR1 corresponds to SNHLY and CDR2 to FYNNEI. The CDR3 goes from the cysteine to the phenylalanine over 14 residues. The read is trimmed to its CDR3 DNA, 42 bases read in frame from base 1. V lost 5 bases and J lost 6 bases; the stretch between them is 15 bases long.